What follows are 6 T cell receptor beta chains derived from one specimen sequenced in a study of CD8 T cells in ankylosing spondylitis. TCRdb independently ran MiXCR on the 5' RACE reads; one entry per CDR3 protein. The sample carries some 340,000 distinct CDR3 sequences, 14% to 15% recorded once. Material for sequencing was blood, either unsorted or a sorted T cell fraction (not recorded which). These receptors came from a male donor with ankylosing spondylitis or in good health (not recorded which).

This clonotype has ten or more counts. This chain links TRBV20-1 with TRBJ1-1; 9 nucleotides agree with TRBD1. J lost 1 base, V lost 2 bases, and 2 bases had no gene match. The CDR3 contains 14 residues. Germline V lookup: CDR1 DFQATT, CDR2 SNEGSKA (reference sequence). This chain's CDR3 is CSARRTGANTEAFF. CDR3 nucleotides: TGCAGTGCTAGAAGGACAGGGGCGAACACTGAAGCTTTCTTT.

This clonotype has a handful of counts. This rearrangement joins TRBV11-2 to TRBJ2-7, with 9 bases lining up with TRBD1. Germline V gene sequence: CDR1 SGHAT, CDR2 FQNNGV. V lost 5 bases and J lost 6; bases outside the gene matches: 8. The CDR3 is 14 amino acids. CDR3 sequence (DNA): TGTGCCAGCAGCCGGACAGGGGATGGTGGCGAGCAGTACTTC. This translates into CASSRTGDGGEQYF.

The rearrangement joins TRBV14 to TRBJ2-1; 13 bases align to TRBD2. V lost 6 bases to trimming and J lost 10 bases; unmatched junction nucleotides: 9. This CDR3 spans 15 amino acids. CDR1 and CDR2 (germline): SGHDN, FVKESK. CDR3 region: CASSFGLAGAEEQFF. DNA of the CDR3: TGTGCCAGCAGTTTCGGACTAGCGGGGGCAGAAGAGCAGTTCTTC.

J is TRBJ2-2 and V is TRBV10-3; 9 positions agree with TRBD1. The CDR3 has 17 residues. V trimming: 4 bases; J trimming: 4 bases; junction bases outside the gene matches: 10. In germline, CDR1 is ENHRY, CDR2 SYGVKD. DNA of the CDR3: TGTGCCATCAGTGTCACCGGGACAGGGAGTAGCACCGGGGAGCTGTTTTTT. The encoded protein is CAISVTGTGSSTGELFF.

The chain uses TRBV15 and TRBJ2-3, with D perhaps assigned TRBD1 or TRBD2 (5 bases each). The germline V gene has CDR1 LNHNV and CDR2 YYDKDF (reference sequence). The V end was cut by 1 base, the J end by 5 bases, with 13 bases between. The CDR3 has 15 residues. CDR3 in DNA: TGTGCCACCAGCAGAGGAGGGGTCTGGGGAGATACGCAGTATTTT. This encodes CATSRGGVWGDTQYF.

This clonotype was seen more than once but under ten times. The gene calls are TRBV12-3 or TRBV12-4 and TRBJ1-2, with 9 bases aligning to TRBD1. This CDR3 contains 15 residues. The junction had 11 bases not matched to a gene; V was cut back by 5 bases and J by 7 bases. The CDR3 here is CASSPSGQGPFGYTF. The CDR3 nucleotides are TGTGCCAGCAGTCCCTCGGGACAGGGCCCTTTTGGCTACACCTTC.